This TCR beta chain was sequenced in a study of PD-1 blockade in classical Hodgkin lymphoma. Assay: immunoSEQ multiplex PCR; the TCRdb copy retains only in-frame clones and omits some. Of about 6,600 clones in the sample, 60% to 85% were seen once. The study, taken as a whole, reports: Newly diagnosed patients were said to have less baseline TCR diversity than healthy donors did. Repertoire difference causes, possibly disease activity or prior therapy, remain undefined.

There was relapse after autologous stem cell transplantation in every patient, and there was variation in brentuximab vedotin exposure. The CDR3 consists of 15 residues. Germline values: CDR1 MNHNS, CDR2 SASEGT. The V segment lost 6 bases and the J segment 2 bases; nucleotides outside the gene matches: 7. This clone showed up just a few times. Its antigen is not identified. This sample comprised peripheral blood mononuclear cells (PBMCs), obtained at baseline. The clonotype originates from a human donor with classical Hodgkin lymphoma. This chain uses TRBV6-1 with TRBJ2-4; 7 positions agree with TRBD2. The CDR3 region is CASRDSGTTKNIQYF. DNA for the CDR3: TGTGCCAGCAGGGATTCCGGGACTACCAAAAACATTCAGTACTTC.